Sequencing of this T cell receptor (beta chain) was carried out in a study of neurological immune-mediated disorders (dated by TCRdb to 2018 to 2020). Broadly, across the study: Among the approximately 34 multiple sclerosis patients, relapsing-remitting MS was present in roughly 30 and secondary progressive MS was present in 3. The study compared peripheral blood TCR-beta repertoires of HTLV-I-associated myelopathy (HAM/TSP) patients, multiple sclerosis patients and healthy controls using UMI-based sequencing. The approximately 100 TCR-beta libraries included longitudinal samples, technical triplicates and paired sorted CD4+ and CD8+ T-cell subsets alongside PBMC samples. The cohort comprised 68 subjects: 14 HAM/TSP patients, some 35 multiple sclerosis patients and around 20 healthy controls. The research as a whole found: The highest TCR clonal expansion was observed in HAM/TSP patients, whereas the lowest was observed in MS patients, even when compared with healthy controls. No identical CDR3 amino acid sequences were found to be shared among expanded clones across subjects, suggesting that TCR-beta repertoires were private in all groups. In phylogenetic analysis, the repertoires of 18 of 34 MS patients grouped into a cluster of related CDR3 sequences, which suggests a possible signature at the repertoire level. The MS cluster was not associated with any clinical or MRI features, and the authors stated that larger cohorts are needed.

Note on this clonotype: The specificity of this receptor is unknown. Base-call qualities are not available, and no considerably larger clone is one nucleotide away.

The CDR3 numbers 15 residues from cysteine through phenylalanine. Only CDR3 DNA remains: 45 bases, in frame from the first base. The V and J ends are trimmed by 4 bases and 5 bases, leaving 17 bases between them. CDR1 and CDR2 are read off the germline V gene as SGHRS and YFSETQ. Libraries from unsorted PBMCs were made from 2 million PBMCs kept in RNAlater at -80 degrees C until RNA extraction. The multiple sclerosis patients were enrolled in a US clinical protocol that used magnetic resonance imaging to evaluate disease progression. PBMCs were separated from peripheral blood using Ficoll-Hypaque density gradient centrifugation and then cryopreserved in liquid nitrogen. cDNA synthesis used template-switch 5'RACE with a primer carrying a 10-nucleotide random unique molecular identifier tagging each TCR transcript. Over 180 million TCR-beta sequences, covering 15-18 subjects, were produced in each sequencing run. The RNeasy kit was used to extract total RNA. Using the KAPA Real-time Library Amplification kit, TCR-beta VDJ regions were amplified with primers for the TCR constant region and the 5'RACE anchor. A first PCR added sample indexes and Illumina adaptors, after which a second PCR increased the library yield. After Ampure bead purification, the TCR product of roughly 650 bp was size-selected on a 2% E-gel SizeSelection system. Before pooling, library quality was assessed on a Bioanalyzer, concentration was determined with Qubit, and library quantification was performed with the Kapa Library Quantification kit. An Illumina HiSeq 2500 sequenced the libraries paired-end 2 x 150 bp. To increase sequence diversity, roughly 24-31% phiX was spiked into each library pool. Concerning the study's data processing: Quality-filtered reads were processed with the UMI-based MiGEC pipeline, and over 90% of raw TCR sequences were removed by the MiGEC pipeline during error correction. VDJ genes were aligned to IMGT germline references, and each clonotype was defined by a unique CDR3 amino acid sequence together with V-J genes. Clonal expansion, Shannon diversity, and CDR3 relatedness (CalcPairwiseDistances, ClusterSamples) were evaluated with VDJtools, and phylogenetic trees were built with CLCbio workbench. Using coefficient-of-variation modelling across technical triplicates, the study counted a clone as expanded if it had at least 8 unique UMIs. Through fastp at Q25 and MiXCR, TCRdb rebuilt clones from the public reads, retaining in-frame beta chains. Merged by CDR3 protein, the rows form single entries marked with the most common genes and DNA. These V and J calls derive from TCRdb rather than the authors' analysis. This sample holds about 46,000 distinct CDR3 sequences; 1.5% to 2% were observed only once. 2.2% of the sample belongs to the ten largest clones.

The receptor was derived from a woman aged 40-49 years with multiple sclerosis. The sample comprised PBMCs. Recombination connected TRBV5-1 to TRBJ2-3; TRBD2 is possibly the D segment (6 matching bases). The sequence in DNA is TGCGCCAGCAGCCCCCAAGGACTACAATTAGATACGCAGTATTTT. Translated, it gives CASSPQGLQLDTQYF.